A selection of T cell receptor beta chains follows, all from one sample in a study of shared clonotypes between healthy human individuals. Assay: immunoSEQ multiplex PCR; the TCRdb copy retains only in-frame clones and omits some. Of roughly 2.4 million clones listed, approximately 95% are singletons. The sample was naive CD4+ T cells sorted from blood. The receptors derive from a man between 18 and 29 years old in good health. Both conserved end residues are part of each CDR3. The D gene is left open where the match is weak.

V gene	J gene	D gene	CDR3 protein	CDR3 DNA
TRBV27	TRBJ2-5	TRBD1	CASSPPGQGGKTQYF	TGTGCCAGCAGTCCCCCGGGACAGGGAGGAAAGACCCAGTACTTC
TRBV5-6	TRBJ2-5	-	CASSLGLAGRETQYF	TGTGCCAGCAGCTTGGGCCTAGCAGGGAGGGAGACCCAGTACTTC
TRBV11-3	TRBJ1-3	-	CASSLAEGAGNTIYF	TGTGCCAGCAGCTTAGCGGAGGGGGCTGGAAACACCATATATTTT
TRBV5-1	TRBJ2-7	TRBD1	CASSLRTGGYEQYF	TGCGCCAGCAGCTTGAGGACAGGGGGGTACGAGCAGTACTTC
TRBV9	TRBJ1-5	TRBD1	CASSVESRDRGPYSNQPQHF	TGTGCCAGCAGCGTAGAATCCCGGGACAGGGGGCCCTATAGCAATCAGCCCCAGCATTTT
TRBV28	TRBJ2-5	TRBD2	CASSWTSGGAYQETQYF	TGTGCCAGCAGTTGGACTAGCGGGGGGGCGTACCAAGAGACCCAGTACTTC
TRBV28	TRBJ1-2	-	CASSFRHSQPYGYTF	TGTGCCAGCAGTTTTCGTCATTCCCAACCCTATGGCTACACCTTC
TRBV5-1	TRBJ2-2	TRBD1	CASSPGQGYTGELFF	TGCGCCAGCAGCCCGGGACAGGGCTACACCGGGGAGCTGTTTTTT
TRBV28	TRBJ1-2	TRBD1	CASSRTGVYGYTF	TGTGCCAGCAGCCGGACAGGGGTCTATGGCTACACCTTC
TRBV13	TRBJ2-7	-	CASSIQTGQGFEQYF	TGTGCCAGCAGCATCCAGACAGGCCAAGGGTTCGAGCAGTACTTC
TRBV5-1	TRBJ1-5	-	CASSFGTGNSNQPQHF	TGCGCCAGCAGCTTTGGTACAGGGAATAGCAATCAGCCCCAGCATTTT
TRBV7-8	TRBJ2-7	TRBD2	CASSFGLAGAYEQYF	TGTGCCAGCAGCTTCGGACTAGCGGGAGCCTACGAGCAGTACTTC
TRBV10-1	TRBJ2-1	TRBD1	CASSGGQDNEQFF	TGCGCCAGCAGTGGGGGACAGGACAATGAGCAGTTCTTC
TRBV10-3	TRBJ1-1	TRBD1	CATTTGVFGEFF	TGTGCCACCACGACAGGGGTCTTTGGGGAGTTCTTT
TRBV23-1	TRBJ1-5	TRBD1	CASSPPGGGWDQPQHF	TGCGCCAGCAGTCCCCCGGGAGGGGGCTGGGATCAGCCCCAGCATTTT
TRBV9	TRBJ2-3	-	CASSVIGGLQGSTDTQYF	TGTGCCAGCAGCGTAATCGGAGGGTTACAGGGTAGCACAGATACGCAGTATTTT
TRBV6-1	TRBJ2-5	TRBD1	CASSEAQGAETQYF	TGTGCCAGCAGTGAAGCGCAGGGGGCAGAGACCCAGTACTTC
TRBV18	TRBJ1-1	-	CASSPAASVTEAFF	TGTGCCAGCTCACCGGCAGCGTCGGTCACTGAAGCTTTCTTT
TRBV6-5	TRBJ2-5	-	CASRYLETQYF	TGTGCCAGTCGATACTTAGAGACCCAGTACTTC
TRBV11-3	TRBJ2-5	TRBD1	CASSLGTGGLETQYF	TGTGCCAGCAGCTTAGGGACAGGGGGCTTAGAGACCCAGTACTTC
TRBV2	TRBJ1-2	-	CASSEEYSFYGYTF	TGTGCCAGCAGTGAGGAGTACTCCTTCTATGGCTACACCTTC
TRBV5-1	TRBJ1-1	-	CASSLAGGENTEAFF	TGCGCCAGCAGCTTGGCCGGCGGGGAGAACACTGAAGCTTTCTTT